This record looks at one TCR beta chain sequence and its context. This sample stems from a study of blood T cell repertoires in COVID-19. The overall study: The United States, Italy and Spain provided the acute and convalescent COVID-19 samples. PBMCs, B-cell-depleted T cells, or T cells provided the cDNA or gDNA that made up the material.

In the study's own analysis: The authors estimated nucleated cell counts from reference gene primer amplification. This table comes from immunoSEQ multiplex PCR, and its TCRdb copy is limited to in-frame clones, with some not included. D and trimming come from the DNA, and the V and J calls and clone size come from that table. The repertoire holds 270,000 or so clones, with approximately 85% as singletons. This CDR3 is 16 amino acids long. Germline CDR1 MNHNY, CDR2 SVGAGI (reference sequence). Trimming removed 2 bases from V and 0 bases from J; junction bases left unmatched: 7. The source of this sequence is a human donor in a cohort sampled during active COVID-19. The specimen sequenced was peripheral blood. V is TRBV6-6 and J is TRBJ2-7; 7 bases are shared with TRBD2. CDR3: CASSYARTSASYEQYF. CDR3 nucleotides: TGTGCCAGCAGTTACGCCCGCACTAGCGCCTCCTACGAGCAGTACTTC.